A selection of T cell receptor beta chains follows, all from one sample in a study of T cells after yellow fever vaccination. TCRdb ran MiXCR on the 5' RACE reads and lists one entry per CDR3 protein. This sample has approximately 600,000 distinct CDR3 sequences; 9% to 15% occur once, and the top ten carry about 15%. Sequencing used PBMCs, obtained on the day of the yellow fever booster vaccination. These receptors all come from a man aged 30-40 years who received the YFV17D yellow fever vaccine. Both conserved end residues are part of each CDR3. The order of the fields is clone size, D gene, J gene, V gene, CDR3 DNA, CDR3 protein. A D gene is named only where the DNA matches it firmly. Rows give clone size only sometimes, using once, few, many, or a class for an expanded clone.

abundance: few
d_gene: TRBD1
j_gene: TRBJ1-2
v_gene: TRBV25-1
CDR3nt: TGTGCCAGCAGTGAAACTGGACAGGGAAACTATGGCTACACCTTC
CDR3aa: CASSETGQGNYGYTF

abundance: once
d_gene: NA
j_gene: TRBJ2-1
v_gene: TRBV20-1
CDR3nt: TGCAGTGCTATATTAAGCAGGCCGACCAACAATGAGCAGTTCTTC
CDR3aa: CSAILSRPTNNEQFF

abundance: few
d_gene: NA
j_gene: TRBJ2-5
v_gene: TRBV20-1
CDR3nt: TGCAGTGCTAGAAAGGCTGCGTACCAAGAGACCCAGTACTTC
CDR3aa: CSARKAAYQETQYF

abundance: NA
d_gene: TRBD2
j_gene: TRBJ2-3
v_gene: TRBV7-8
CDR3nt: TGTGCCAGCAGCTTTTCGCGGGAGCCAGATACGCAGTATTTT
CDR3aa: CASSFSREPDTQYF

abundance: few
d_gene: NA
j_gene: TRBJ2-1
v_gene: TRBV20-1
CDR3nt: TGCAGTGCGGGAAGGACATCTGGGGTCTCCGAGCAGTTCTTC
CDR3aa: CSAGRTSGVSEQFF

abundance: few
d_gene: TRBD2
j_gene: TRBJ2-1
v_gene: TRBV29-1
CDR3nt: TGCAGCGTGGAACGGATTAGCGGGAGAAATGAGCAGTTCTTC
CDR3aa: CSVERISGRNEQFF

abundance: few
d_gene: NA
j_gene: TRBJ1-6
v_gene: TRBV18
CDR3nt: TGTGCCAGCTCCGAGACCAGAACCCCCCTCCACTTT
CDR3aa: CASSETRTPLHF

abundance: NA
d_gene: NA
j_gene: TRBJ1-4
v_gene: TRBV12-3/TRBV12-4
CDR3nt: TGTGCCAGCAGTCCCCGACACCTTGTTGATGAAAAACTGTTTTTT
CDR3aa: CASSPRHLVDEKLFF

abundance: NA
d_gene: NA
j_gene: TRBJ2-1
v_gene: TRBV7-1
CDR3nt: TGTGCCAGCAGCCCCGGGCTTAGCGGCTGGGGATACAATGAGCAGTTCTTC
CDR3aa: CASSPGLSGWGYNEQFF

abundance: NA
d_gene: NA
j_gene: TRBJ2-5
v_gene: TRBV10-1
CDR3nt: TGCGCCAGCAGTGAGCGCCAGGGCGGGGAGACCCAGTACTTC
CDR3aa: CASSERQGGETQYF

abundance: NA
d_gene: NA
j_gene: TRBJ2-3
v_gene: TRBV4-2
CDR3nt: TGTGCCAGCAGCCAAGAACCTTCCCGAGTGGCAGATACGCAGTATTTT
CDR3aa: CASSQEPSRVADTQYF

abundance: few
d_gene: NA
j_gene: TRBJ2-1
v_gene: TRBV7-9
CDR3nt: TGTGCCAGCAGACATCCGGTGGGAGAGCAGTTCTTC
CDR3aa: CASRHPVGEQFF

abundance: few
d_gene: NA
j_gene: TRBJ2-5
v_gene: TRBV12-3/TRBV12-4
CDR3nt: TGTGCCAGCAGACCGGGACACCACGGTCAAGAGACCCAGTACTTC
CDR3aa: CASRPGHHGQETQYF

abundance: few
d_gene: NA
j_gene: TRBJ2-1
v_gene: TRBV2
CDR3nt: TGTGCCAGCACGCCTAGCAGTGAGCAGTTCTTC
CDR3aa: CASTPSSEQFF

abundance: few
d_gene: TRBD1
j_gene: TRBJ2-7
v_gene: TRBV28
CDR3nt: TGTGCCAGCAGTTTTAAGGTTGGGGACAGCCCCTACGAGCAGTACTTC
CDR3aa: CASSFKVGDSPYEQYF

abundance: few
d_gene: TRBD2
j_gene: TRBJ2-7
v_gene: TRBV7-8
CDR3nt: TGTGCCAGCAGCTATCGGACTAGCGGGAGTAGTACCTACGAGCAGTACTTC
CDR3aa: CASSYRTSGSSTYEQYF

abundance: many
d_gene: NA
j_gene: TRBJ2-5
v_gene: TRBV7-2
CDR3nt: TGTGCCGAGCGCGAGACGGGAGTGGAGACCCAGTACTTC
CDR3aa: CAERETGVETQYF

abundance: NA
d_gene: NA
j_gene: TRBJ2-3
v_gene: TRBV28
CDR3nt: TGTGCCAGCACCCCGGGCGGGGAACAGGATACAGATACGCAGTATTTT
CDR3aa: CASTPGGEQDTDTQYF

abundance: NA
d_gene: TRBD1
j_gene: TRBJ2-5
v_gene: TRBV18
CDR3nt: TGTGCCAGCTCACTGAGGATAAGGGGGCAGCAAGAGACCCAGTACTTC
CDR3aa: CASSLRIRGQQETQYF

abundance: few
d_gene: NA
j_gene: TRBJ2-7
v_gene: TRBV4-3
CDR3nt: TGCGCCAGCAGCCAAGAATTACTGGGGGCGGAGCAGTACTTC
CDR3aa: CASSQELLGAEQYF

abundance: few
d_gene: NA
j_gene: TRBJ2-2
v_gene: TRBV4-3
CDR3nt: TGCGCCAGCAGCGGCGTAGGAGGGGACTCGAACACCGGGGAGCTGTTTTTT
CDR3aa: CASSGVGGDSNTGELFF